These 20 T cell receptor beta chains share one sample of origin, sequenced in a study of blood T cell repertoires in COVID-19. Method: immunoSEQ multiplex PCR; TCRdb's copy keeps in-frame clones and lacks some. Here the sample spans 150,000 to 200,000 clones, 70% to 85% being singletons. Material: peripheral blood. The receptors originated from a human donor with acute or convalescent COVID-19. The donor label of this sample is uncertain.

CDR3 loop: CASSLVGDSDYNSPLHF. CDR3 nucleotides: TGCGCCAGCAGCTTGGTTGGGGACAGCGACTATAATTCACCCCTCCACTTT. This rearrangement joins TRBV5-1 to TRBJ1-6, with TRBD1 identical over 7 bases. The V gene end was trimmed by 0 bases and the J gene end by 3 bases; junction bases not matched to a gene: 6. The V gene's germline CDR1 is SGHRS and CDR2 YFSETQ. This CDR3 is 17 amino acids long.

This chain connects TRBV20-1 to TRBJ1-5, with D possibly matching TRBD1 (6 bases). The V end lost 3 bases, the J end lost 3 bases, and 15 bases lay between the germline ends. The CDR3 totals 15 residues. The V gene's germline CDR1 is DFQATT and CDR2 SNEGSKA (reference sequence). The CDR3 spells CSASGPTGANQPQHF. The CDR3 DNA reads as TGCAGTGCTAGTGGACCGACAGGTGCCAATCAGCCCCAGCATTTT.

As regards this clone: Other DNA sequences in this specimen translate into the identical CDR3. The gene calls are TRBV5-1 and TRBJ1-2; TRBD1 matches 8 bases. Germline CDR1 and CDR2: SGHRS and YFSETQ. Losses at the gene ends were 3 bases for V and 7 bases for J; bases not matched to a gene: 8. This CDR3 has 14 amino acids. The DNA for the CDR3 is TGCGCCAGCAGCTCCGGACAGGGCTTTTTTGGCTACACCTTC. This codes for CASSSGQGFFGYTF. The whole variable domain, remainder taken from reference TRBV5-1 and TRBJ1-2, is KAGVTQTPRYLIKTRGQQVTLSCSPISGHRSVSWYQQTPGQGLQFLFEYFSETQRNKGNFPGRFSGRQFSNSRSEMNVSTLELGDSALYLCASSSGQGFFGYTFGSGTRLTVV.

The rearrangement uses TRBV29-1 and TRBJ1-4, with D maybe TRBD1 (5 bases). Germline assignment: CDR1 SQVTM and CDR2 ANQGSEA. The V and J ends lost 4 bases and 0 bases respectively, with 9 bases between them. CDR3 length: 14 residues. CDR3 in DNA: TGCAGCGTTGCCTGGGGGGCAACTAATGAAAAACTGTTTTTT. Translating gives CSVAWGATNEKLFF. Full variable domain (outside the CDR3, taken from reference TRBV29-1 and TRBJ1-4): SAVISQKPSRDICQRGTSLTIQCQVDSQVTMMFWYRQQPGQSLTLIATANQGSEATYESGFVIDKFPISRPNLTFSTLTVSNMSPEDSSIYLCSVAWGATNEKLFFGSGTQLSVL.

This rearrangement joins TRBV30 to TRBJ2-3; 11 positions agree with TRBD2. The CDR3 runs 15 residues. V trimming: 2 bases; J trimming: 2 bases; junction bases outside the gene matches: 3. CDR1 is GTSNPN, CDR2 SVGIG, per germline (reference sequence). In nucleotides, the CDR3 is TGTGCCTGGAGTTTGACTAGCGGGAACACAGATACGCAGTATTTT. Translating it yields CAWSLTSGNTDTQYF.

The chain employs TRBV6-4 and TRBJ1-1; D not certain. This CDR3 region has 13 residues. CDR1 and CDR2 from the germline V gene are MRHNA and SNTAGT. V lost 4 bases and J 1 base, leaving 7 bases between the germline ends. The CDR3 reads CASSAQSNTEAFF. The CDR3 DNA sequence: TGTGCCAGCAGTGCCCAGTCGAACACTGAAGCTTTCTTT.

The rearrangement joins TRBV27 to TRBJ1-5; D is perhaps TRBD1 (6 bases). The CDR3 has 14 residues. V gave up 3 bases and J gave up 6 bases, with 12 bases separating them. Germline CDR1 reads MNHEY; CDR2 reads SMNVEV (reference sequence). This chain's CDR3 is CASSFEGGSQPQHF. CDR3 nucleotides: TGTGCCAGCAGTTTCGAAGGGGGAAGTCAGCCCCAGCATTTT.

The genes are TRBV18 and TRBJ1-1; no firm D call. V dropped 2 bases and J dropped 2 bases, with 15 bases sitting between them. Germline values: CDR1 KGHSH, CDR2 LQKENI. This CDR3 spans 16 amino acids. CDR3: CASSPIPIGLNTEAFF. CDR3 nucleotides: TGTGCCAGCTCACCAATTCCCATCGGTCTTAACACTGAAGCTTTCTTT.

Concerning this clone itself: Being one base from a much bigger clone, this may be a read error. This chain uses TRBV28 with TRBJ2-1; 10 nucleotides agree with TRBD2. CDR3 length: 15 amino acids. Germline CDR1 MDHEN, CDR2 SYDVKM. V lost 5 bases to trimming and J lost 5 bases; unmatched junction nucleotides: 6. The CDR3 nucleotides read TGTGCCAGCAGTCCGGCTAGCGGGAGTAACAATGAGCAGTTCTTC. Its protein is CASSPASGSNNEQFF.

The genes are TRBV9 and TRBJ1-1, with D possibly being TRBD1 (5 bases). Germline assignment: CDR1 SGDLS and CDR2 YYNGEE. Deletions cut 3 bases from V and 6 bases from J, with 15 bases between. There are 14 residues in the CDR3. The CDR3 sequence: CASSGSLGVAEAFF. The CDR3 coding sequence is TGTGCCAGCAGCGGCTCCTTAGGGGTCGCTGAAGCTTTCTTT.

This rearrangement joins TRBV5-1 to TRBJ1-6; 9 positions match TRBD1. Germline CDR1 SGHRS, CDR2 YFSETQ. The CDR3 is made up of 14 amino acids. Unmatched junction bases numbered 3, after V lost 4 bases and J lost 7 bases. CDR3 sequence (DNA): TGCGCCAGCAGCCGACAGGGGGAGAATTCACCCCTCCACTTT. Protein product: CASSRQGENSPLHF.

This clone appeared once. The chain couples TRBV27 to TRBJ1-1; TRBD1 aligns across 8 bases. V shed 3 bases, J shed 8 bases, and the junction held 2 bases outside the gene matches. Germline CDR1 MNHEY, CDR2 SMNVEV (reference sequence). This CDR3 contains 12 residues. The DNA for the CDR3 is TGTGCCAGCAGTTTGAGGACAGGGGAAGCTTTCTTT. The encoded protein is CASSLRTGEAFF.

The CDR3 is CASSPTRAGELFF. CDR3 nucleotides: TGTGCCAGCAGCCCGACTAGGGCCGGGGAGCTGTTTTTT. This chain connects TRBV3-1 (or the pseudogene TRBV3-2) to TRBJ2-2; tentatively, D is TRBD2 (6 bases). V was clipped by 4 bases and J by 6 bases, with 9 bases between them. The CDR3 has 13 amino acids. In germline, CDR1 is LGHDT, CDR2 YNNKEL (reference sequence).

This chain links TRBV2 with TRBJ2-7; 8 positions agree with TRBD1. CDR1 is SNHLY and CDR2 is FYNNEI in the germline V gene. CDR3 length: 14 amino acids. With V trimmed by 7 bases and J by 2 bases, 7 bases remained unmatched. This chain's CDR3 is CASTRQGITYEQYF. In DNA form, the CDR3 reads TGTGCCAGCACCCGACAGGGGATAACCTACGAGCAGTACTTC. Together with reference TRBV2 and TRBJ2-7, the CDR3 gives the full variable domain: EPEVTQTPSHQVTQMGQEVILRCVPISNHLYFYWYRQILGQKVEFLVSFYNNEISEKSEIFDDQFSVERPDGSNFTLKIRSTKLEDSAMYFCASTRQGITYEQYFGPGTRLTVT.

This clone appeared a single time. The gene calls are TRBV6-1 and TRBJ1-6, with D hard to call. Trimming took 2 bases from V and 9 from J, leaving 17 bases between them. Germline V gene lookup returns CDR1 MNHNS and CDR2 SASEGT. The CDR3 spans 16 residues. The CDR3 region has the DNA TGTGCCAGCAGTGAATCGGTGGGTGGAGGAGTTTCACCCCTCCACTTT. Translating it yields CASSESVGGGVSPLHF.

Remarks on this clone: The sample has other DNA sequences that encode this CDR3 too. The genes are TRBV18 and TRBJ2-7; D remains unclear. Germline V gene data show CDR1 as KGHSH and CDR2 as LQKENI. The V gene lost 3 bases and the J gene lost 0 bases, with 9 bases spanning the gap. The CDR3 runs to 14 residues. DNA of the CDR3: TGTGCCAGCTCACCTAACACCGACTCCTACGAGCAGTACTTC. As protein: CASSPNTDSYEQYF.

This clone has just a few counts. The rearrangement links TRBV9 to TRBJ2-3, with D unresolved. The CDR3 is 15 amino acids. The V end was cut by 3 bases, the J end by 1 base, with 12 bases between. Germline V gives CDR1 SGDLS, CDR2 YYNGEE. DNA for the CDR3: TGTGCCAGCAGCGCTCACGCGGCGGGCACAGATACGCAGTATTTT. Translating it yields CASSAHAAGTDTQYF.

V and J are TRBV12-3 or TRBV12-4 and TRBJ1-5; D remains ambiguous. The CDR3 extends over 12 amino acids. Trimming stripped 8 bases from V and 12 bases from J, with 17 bases between. CDR3 sequence reads: CASSPTPGFQHF. The DNA of the CDR3 is TGTGCCAGCTCTCCTACTCCCGGGTTCCAGCATTTT.

This chain uses TRBV5-1 with TRBJ2-1; 11 bases line up with TRBD2. J was trimmed by 7 bases and V by 4 bases; bases with no gene match: 4. From germline, CDR1 is SGHRS and CDR2 YFSETQ. This CDR3 is built from 14 residues. The CDR3: CASSVLAGGNEQFF. Written as DNA, the CDR3 is TGCGCCAGCAGCGTCCTAGCGGGAGGTAATGAGCAGTTCTTC.

The chain employs TRBV6-5 and TRBJ2-3, with D tentatively TRBD2 (6 bases). Per germline, CDR1 MNHEY and CDR2 SVGAGI. The CDR3 runs 14 residues. V lost 8 bases and J lost 0, with 12 bases in between. The CDR3 region is CASDLALSTDTQYF. CDR3 coding DNA: TGTGCCAGCGATCTAGCGCTAAGCACAGATACGCAGTATTTT.